The 28 T cell receptor beta chains below all came from one sample that was sequenced in a study of T cells in Graves' hyperthyroidism and ophthalmopathy. The investigators amplified TCR beta CDR3 regions from RNA transcripts. HTBI primers drove first-round RT-PCR of the TCR CDR3. Using its own MiXCR run on the multiplex PCR reads, TCRdb lists one record per CDR3 protein. The sample consists of roughly 420,000 distinct CDR3 sequences, roughly 13% of them appearing once. Sequenced sample: blood. The receptor source for this set is a woman aged 18-30 years with Graves' hyperthyroidism.

In this sample, this clonotype turned up many times. The V and J genes are TRBV5-1 and TRBJ2-3, with D unclear. V dropped 0 bases and J dropped 0 bases, with 8 bases sitting between them. The CDR3 totals 15 residues. CDR1 is SGHRS and CDR2 is YFSETQ in the germline V gene. The chain's CDR3 is CASSLANPSTDTQYF. Written as DNA, the CDR3 is TGCGCCAGCAGCTTGGCGAACCCTAGCACAGATACGCAGTATTTT. The whole variable domain, remainder taken from reference TRBV5-1 and TRBJ2-3, is KAGVTQTPRYLIKTRGQQVTLSCSPISGHRSVSWYQQTPGQGLQFLFEYFSETQRNKGNFPGRFSGRQFSNSRSEMNVSTLELGDSALYLCASSLANPSTDTQYFGPGTRLTVL.

The chain has TRBV6-1 and TRBJ1-3; TRBD1 matches at 11 bases. The length of the CDR3 is 16 residues. In germline, CDR1 is MNHNS, CDR2 SASEGT. The V segment lost 3 bases and the J segment 3 bases; nucleotides outside the gene matches: 4. CDR3 sequence (DNA): TGTGCCAGCAGTGACAGGACAGGGGGCCGTGGAAACACCATATATTTT. Translation gives CASSDRTGGRGNTIYF.

The rearrangement uses TRBV5-1 and TRBJ2-1; tentative D call: TRBD2 (7 bases). V gave up 3 bases and J gave up 8 bases, with 15 bases separating them. The CDR3 contains 14 residues. CDR1 SGHRS and CDR2 YFSETQ come from the germline V gene. The chain's CDR3 is CASSSPGGADEQFF. The CDR3 nucleotides read TGCGCCAGCAGCTCTCCTGGGGGGGCCGATGAGCAGTTCTTC.

This clonotype was observed at least ten times. The V and J genes are TRBV30 and TRBJ1-2, with 9 bases lining up with TRBD1. The CDR3 has 15 amino acids. V was pared by 1 base and J by 8 bases, with 11 bases of the junction left unmatched. Germline V gives CDR1 GTSNPN, CDR2 SVGIG (reference sequence). The CDR3 bases are TGTGCCTGGAGTGGGGGACAGGGTAGTGTGCGGGGCTACACCTTC. This translates into CAWSGGQGSVRGYTF.

The table lists this clonotype with many counts. The rearrangement uses TRBV18 and TRBJ1-2; tentatively, D is TRBD1 (6 bases). Trimming removed 4 bases from V and 8 bases from J, with 11 bases in between. The germline CDR1 and CDR2 sequences are KGHSH and LQKENI. This CDR3 has 12 amino acids. The CDR3 DNA reads as TGTGCCAGCTCACACGGGGGGCACGGCTACACCTTC. Amino acid sequence: CASSHGGHGYTF.

This clonotype was detected ten times or more. The J gene is TRBJ2-2, the V gene TRBV27; D may be TRBD2 (5 bases). CDR1 MNHEY and CDR2 SMNVEV come from the germline V gene (reference sequence). This CDR3 is 17 amino acids long. Trimming stripped 6 bases from V and 3 bases from J, with 20 bases between. CDR3 residues: CASSEEAGPVDTGELFF. In DNA, the CDR3 is TGTGCCAGCAGCGAGGAGGCGGGTCCGGTTGACACCGGGGAGCTGTTTTTT.

This clonotype was seen at least ten times. The chain couples TRBV6-1 to TRBJ2-3; TRBD1 matches 11 bases. Germline V gene data show CDR1 as MNHNS and CDR2 as SASEGT. V dropped 6 bases and J dropped 4; count of bases not matched to a gene: 6. The CDR3 is 15 amino acids. CDR3 DNA: TGTGCCAGCAGGGCCGGGACAGGGGGAGCAGATACGCAGTATTTT. Translated: CASRAGTGGADTQYF.

This clonotype came up many times. V and J are TRBV6-2 or TRBV6-3 and TRBJ2-3; 7 positions match TRBD2. Per the germline V gene, CDR1 is MNHEY and CDR2 is SVGEGT. V was clipped by 5 bases and J by 3 bases; unmatched bases: 14. This CDR3 comprises 17 residues. The CDR3 sequence: CASSNYPAGVSTDTQYF. CDR3 sequence (DNA): TGTGCCAGCAGTAACTACCCCGCGGGAGTGAGTACAGATACGCAGTATTTT.

There are many counts of this clonotype. This rearrangement joins TRBV5-5 to TRBJ1-1; 7 bases fit TRBD1. V lost 2 bases, J lost 1 base, and 8 bases stayed unmatched. Germline V gene sequence: CDR1 SGHKS, CDR2 YYEKEE (reference sequence). The CDR3 loop spans 16 amino acids. The CDR3 DNA sequence: TGTGCCAGCAGCTTCTTCGGGAACAGGGGGAACACTGAAGCTTTCTTT. Its protein product is CASSFFGNRGNTEAFF.

In its sample, this clonotype was seen many times. The V and J genes are TRBV5-6 and TRBJ2-5; maybe TRBD2 (6 bases). CDR3 length equals 12 residues. Germline V gene sequence: CDR1 SGHDT, CDR2 YYEEEE. The V gene lost 3 bases and the J gene lost 4 bases, with 7 bases spanning the gap. The CDR3 DNA is TGTGCCAGCAGCTGGGGAGGAGAGACCCAGTACTTC. This gives the protein CASSWGGETQYF. Using reference TRBV5-6 and TRBJ2-5 for the parts outside the CDR3, the full variable domain is DAGVTQSPTHLIKTRGQQVTLRCSPKSGHDTVSWYQQALGQGPQFIFQYYEEEERQRGNFPDRFSGHQFPNYSSELNVNALLLGDSALYLCASSWGGETQYFGPGTRLLVL.

Of note for this clonotype: This could be a read error, since a much larger clone is one nucleotide away. The chain is built from TRBV29-1 and TRBJ2-2; 8 bases are a match to TRBD1. The DNA end is a closer match to TRBJ1-1, so the J assignment may be wrong. Germline loops: CDR1 SQVTM, CDR2 ANQGSEA. The CDR3 spans 11 residues. CDR3 coding DNA: TGCAGCGTTGGTTGGACAGGGCGAGCTTTCTTT. Protein sequence: CSVGWTGRAFF.

This clonotype was observed a handful of times. The chain combines TRBV25-1 with TRBJ1-2; 9 bases fit TRBD1. With V trimmed by 6 bases and J by 4 bases, 6 bases remained unmatched. This CDR3 is built from 14 residues. Germline V CDR1 and CDR2: MGHDK, SYGVNS. The CDR3 here is CASRGQGSGYGYTF. The CDR3 bases are TGTGCCAGCAGGGGACAGGGTTCTGGCTATGGCTACACCTTC.

Points on this clonotype: One junction end does not reproduce the germline sequence, and a read error may be involved. The rearrangement joins TRBV7-9 to TRBJ2-4; 7 nucleotides line up with TRBD1. The CDR3 is 16 residues long. CDR1 is SEHNR and CDR2 is FQNEAQ in the germline V gene (reference sequence). The CDR3 sequence is CASSFRGGLAKNVQYF. CDR3 nucleotide sequence: TGTGCCAGCAGTTTTCGAGGGGGCCTAGCCAAAAACGTTCAGTACTTC.

Only a few counts were recorded for this clonotype. The rearrangement links TRBV14 to TRBJ2-1; D gene ambiguous. The CDR3 loop spans 12 amino acids. In germline, CDR1 is SGHDN, CDR2 FVKESK. Trimming took off 2 bases at V and 7 bases at J, with 6 bases between the two ends. The CDR3 sequence is CASSQFRNEQFF. Written as DNA, the CDR3 is TGTGCCAGCAGCCAATTTCGTAATGAGCAGTTCTTC.

This clonotype showed up many times. The J gene is TRBJ2-2, the V gene TRBV20-1; D is unclear. This CDR3 region has 12 residues. Germline assignment: CDR1 DFQATT and CDR2 SNEGSKA (reference sequence). V dropped 3 bases and J dropped 6 bases, with 8 bases sitting between them. Here the CDR3 reads CSASRPAGELFF. The CDR3 nucleotides read TGCAGTGCTAGCCGGCCTGCCGGGGAGCTGTTTTTT.

The rearrangement uses TRBV7-2 and TRBJ2-5; D gene unclear. V lost 4 bases to trimming and J lost 7 bases, with 16 bases between them. This CDR3 has 14 residues. CDR1 and CDR2 (germline): SGHTA, FQGNSA. CDR3 protein: CASSSRLALGTQYF. The DNA for the CDR3 is TGTGCCAGCAGCTCCAGACTTGCCTTAGGGACCCAGTACTTC.

This clonotype was counted at least ten times. J is TRBJ2-4 and V is TRBV3-1; D call uncertain. This CDR3 is 15 amino acids long. The germline V and J ends were trimmed by 0 bases and 3 bases, with 9 bases remaining between them. Germline V CDR1 and CDR2: LGHDT, YNNKEL (reference sequence). The CDR3: CASSQERLSKNIQYF. The CDR3 DNA reads TGTGCCAGCAGCCAAGAGAGGCTCAGCAAAAACATTCAGTACTTC. Together with reference TRBV3-1 and TRBJ2-4, the CDR3 gives the full variable domain: DTAVSQTPKYLVTQMGNDKSIKCEQNLGHDTMYWYKQDSKKFLKIMFSYNNKELIINETVPNRFSPKSPDKAHLNLHINSLELGDSAVYFCASSQERLSKNIQYFGAGTRLSVL.

Only a few counts were recorded for this clonotype. V and J are TRBV18 and TRBJ2-3, with D hard to call. The CDR3 length is 19 residues. Germline lookup yields CDR1 KGHSH and CDR2 LQKENI. Trimming shortened V by 2 bases and J by 4 bases, and 25 bases separated the two germline ends. The CDR3 DNA follows: TGTGCCAGCTCACCAAAGGCGGCTCCTCCTATATCGCTGCCAGATACGCAGTATTTT. This translates into CASSPKAAPPISLPDTQYF.

This clonotype was counted at least ten times. Possible read error: a much larger clone is one base away. This chain links TRBV28 with TRBJ1-1; D possibly corresponds to TRBD1 (6 bases). The germline V and J ends were trimmed by 8 bases and 1 base, with 11 bases remaining between them. Per germline, CDR1 MDHEN and CDR2 SYDVKM. The CDR3 length is 13 residues. Here the CDR3 reads CASRLQGNTEAFF. CDR3 DNA sequence: TGTGCCAGCCGCCTACAGGGGAACACTGAAGCTTTCTTT.

In this sample, this clonotype turned up many times. The chain couples TRBV12-3 or TRBV12-4 to TRBJ1-1, with D uncertain. V lost 1 base and J 8 bases, leaving 8 bases between the germline ends. The CDR3 is 12 amino acids. CDR3 sequence (DNA): TGTGCCAGCAGTTTAGTGTCGGGGGAAGCTTTCTTT. Residues: CASSLVSGEAFF.

This clonotype was observed a handful of times. V usage is TRBV10-3 and J usage is TRBJ1-2; D not certain. CDR1 is ENHRY and CDR2 is SYGVKD in the germline V gene. This CDR3 has 14 residues. Trimming pared 2 bases from V and 4 bases from J, leaving 11 bases between. The chain's CDR3 is CAISENSQVYGYTF. For the CDR3, the DNA is TGTGCCATCAGTGAGAACTCCCAGGTCTATGGCTACACCTTC.

There are many counts of this clonotype. The rearrangement uses TRBV2 and TRBJ2-1; 9 bases map to TRBD2. The germline V gene has CDR1 SNHLY and CDR2 FYNNEI. Losses at the gene ends were 6 bases for V and 3 bases for J; bases not matched to a gene: 6. The CDR3 length is 15 residues. The CDR3 sequence: CASSALAGSYNEQFF. CDR3 sequence (DNA): TGTGCCAGCAGCGCTCTAGCGGGAAGCTACAATGAGCAGTTCTTC.

The V and J genes are TRBV28 and TRBJ2-7; 12 bases are a match to TRBD2. The germline V gene has CDR1 MDHEN and CDR2 SYDVKM. With 5 bases clipped from V and 0 bases from J, the junction kept 5 bases outside the gene matches. The CDR3 runs to 16 residues. The DNA of the CDR3 is TGTGCCAGCAGTCCCCGGACTAGCGGGACCTCCTACGAGCAGTACTTC. Translated, it gives CASSPRTSGTSYEQYF.

The chain uses TRBV4-1 and TRBJ2-2, with D hard to call. Between the trimmed V and J ends, which lost 3 bases and 3 bases, there was a span of 5 bases. This CDR3 region has 13 residues. Germline V lookup: CDR1 MGHRA, CDR2 YSYEKL. For the CDR3, the DNA is TGCGCCAGCAGCCAGAGTGACACCGGGGAGCTGTTTTTT. Protein: CASSQSDTGELFF.

This clonotype showed up many times. This sequence joins TRBV9 and TRBJ2-1; the D gene could be TRBD1 or TRBD2 (6 bases each). Looked up from germline, CDR1 is SGDLS and CDR2 is YYNGEE. The CDR3 loop spans 18 amino acids. Between the trimmed V and J ends, which lost 3 bases and 5 bases, there was a span of 24 bases. CDR3 sequence: CASSEQIGGSGSNNEQFF. The CDR3, as DNA: TGTGCCAGCAGCGAACAGATAGGGGGGTCCGGTTCCAACAATGAGCAGTTCTTC.

This clonotype has a count of ten or more. The chain couples TRBV12-3 or TRBV12-4 to TRBJ2-1; 13 bases match TRBD2. The junction had 9 bases not matched to a gene; V was cut back by 6 bases and J by 10 bases. This CDR3 comprises 15 residues. The CDR3 loop is CASRSGTSGIGEQFF. The CDR3 DNA follows: TGTGCCAGCAGGTCCGGGACTAGCGGGATAGGCGAGCAGTTCTTC.

DNA of the CDR3: TGTGCCAGCAGCCAAATCCTGTCGGGAGGCTACACCTTC. Translating gives CASSQILSGGYTF. The rearrangement joins TRBV14 to TRBJ1-2; D gene unclear. Germline CDR1 is SGHDN and CDR2 is FVKESK. The CDR3 loop spans 13 amino acids. Trimming stripped 2 bases from V and 8 bases from J, with 12 bases between.

There are many counts of this clonotype. CDR3 amino acids: CASSLVAVSSYNSPLHF. The CDR3 nucleotides read TGTGCCAGCAGCTTAGTCGCAGTGAGCTCCTATAATTCACCCCTCCACTTT. This rearrangement joins TRBV7-8 to TRBJ1-6; D is undetermined. This CDR3 is built from 17 residues. From germline, CDR1 is SGHVS and CDR2 FQNEAQ. Trimming took 1 base from V and 0 from J, leaving 10 bases between them.